The clone carrying this TCR beta chain appeared once. Its target is not known. Germline-derived CDR1 and CDR2 are LNHDA and SQIVND (reference sequence). J gave up 4 bases and V 0 bases, and 5 bases lay outside the gene matches. This CDR3 region has 17 residues. The source of the sample is a study of T cells in localized non-small cell lung cancer. Only in-frame clones appear in the TCRdb table, and some are missing; sequencing was by immunoSEQ multiplex PCR. In the table there are just over 20,000 clones, roughly 80% of which are singletons. Overall study results and limits: Prolonged overall survival went with higher T cell density in the blood. Measurement of T cell clonality placed uninvolved adjacent lung highest, above the level in tumor. Among the top 100 tumor clones, a median about 59 appeared in adjacent lung.

Sequences were derived from peripheral blood, sampled before any cancer treatment. This sequence originates from a man aged 35 to 69 with stage I lung adenocarcinoma. The J gene is TRBJ2-2, the V gene TRBV19, with 10 bases aligning to TRBD2. The DNA for the CDR3 is TGTGCCAGTAGTATAGACTTAGCGGGGGGAGGCACCGGGGAGCTGTTTTTT. This gives the protein CASSIDLAGGGTGELFF.